The clone carrying this T cell receptor beta chain showed up many times. The entry originates in a study of regulatory T cells in long-lasting Graves disease. CDR1 is GTSNPN, CDR2 SVGIG, per germline (reference sequence). This CDR3 region has 11 residues. Germline trimming cut 5 bases from V and 3 bases from J; bases unmatched to any gene: 0. Sample time point: newly diagnosed GD, antithyroid drugs for less than 3 months. From PBMCs, RNA was extracted and then used to make the TCR library. Construction of TCR beta libraries relied on iRepertoire HTBI primers and on Arm-PCR targeting CDR3 regions. From the multiplex PCR reads, TCRdb called clonotypes with MiXCR, one entry per CDR3 protein. The sample yields a few hundred thousand distinct CDR3 sequences, about 17% seen once. These data were likewise used in another study, on T cells in Graves' hyperthyroidism and ophthalmopathy. As reported in that work: Primed by the HTBI set, a first-round RT-PCR was run on the TCR CDR3. Peripheral blood also featured most of the thyroid clonotypes expanded above 0.001.

The source of this sequence is a young woman with Graves disease. V usage is TRBV30 and J usage is TRBJ1-2; 7 nucleotides match TRBD1. This material consisted of peripheral blood mononuclear cells (PBMCs), taken at new diagnosis, from a patient treated with antithyroid drugs. For the CDR3, the DNA is TGTGCCTGGGACAGGGACTATGGCTACACCTTC. Protein product: CAWDRDYGYTF.